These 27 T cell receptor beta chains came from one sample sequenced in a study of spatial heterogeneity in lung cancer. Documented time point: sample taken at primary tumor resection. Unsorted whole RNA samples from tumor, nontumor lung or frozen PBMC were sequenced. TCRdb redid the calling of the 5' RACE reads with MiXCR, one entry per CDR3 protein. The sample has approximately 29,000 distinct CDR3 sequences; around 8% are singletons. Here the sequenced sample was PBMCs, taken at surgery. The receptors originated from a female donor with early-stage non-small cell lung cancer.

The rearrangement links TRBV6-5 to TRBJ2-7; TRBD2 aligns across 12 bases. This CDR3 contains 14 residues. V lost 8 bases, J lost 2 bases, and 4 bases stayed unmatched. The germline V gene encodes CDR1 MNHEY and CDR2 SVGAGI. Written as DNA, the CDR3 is TGTGCCAGCCGCAGGACTAGCGGGACCTACGAGCAGTACTTC. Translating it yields CASRRTSGTYEQYF.

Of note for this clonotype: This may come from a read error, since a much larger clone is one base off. CDR3 DNA: TGTGCCAGCAGCTCCGACAGGATCAATGAGCAGTTCTTC. It codes for CASSSDRINEQFF. The chain carries TRBV11-2 and TRBJ2-1, with D possibly being TRBD1 (6 bases). There are 13 residues in the CDR3. Per germline, CDR1 SGHAT and CDR2 FQNNGV. Deletions cut 4 bases from V and 6 bases from J, with 10 bases between.

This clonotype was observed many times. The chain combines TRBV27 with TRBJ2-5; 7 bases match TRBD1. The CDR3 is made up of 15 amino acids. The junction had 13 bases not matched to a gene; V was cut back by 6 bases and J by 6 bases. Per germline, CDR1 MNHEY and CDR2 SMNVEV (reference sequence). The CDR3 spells CASRPGGIRAKTQYF. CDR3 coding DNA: TGTGCCAGCAGGCCAGGGGGTATTCGCGCAAAGACCCAGTACTTC.

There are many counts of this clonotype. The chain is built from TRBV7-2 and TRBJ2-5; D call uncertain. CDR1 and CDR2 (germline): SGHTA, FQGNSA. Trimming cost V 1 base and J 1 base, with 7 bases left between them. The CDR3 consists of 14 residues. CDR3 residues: CASSLGRSQETQYF. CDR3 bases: TGTGCCAGCAGCTTAGGTCGGAGCCAAGAGACCCAGTACTTC.

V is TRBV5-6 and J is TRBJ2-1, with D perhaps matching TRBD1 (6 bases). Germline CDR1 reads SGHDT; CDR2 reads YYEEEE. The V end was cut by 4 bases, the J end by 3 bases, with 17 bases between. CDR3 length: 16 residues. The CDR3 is CASSRDTGNIYNEQFF. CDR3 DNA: TGTGCCAGCAGCAGGGACACAGGGAATATCTACAATGAGCAGTTCTTC.

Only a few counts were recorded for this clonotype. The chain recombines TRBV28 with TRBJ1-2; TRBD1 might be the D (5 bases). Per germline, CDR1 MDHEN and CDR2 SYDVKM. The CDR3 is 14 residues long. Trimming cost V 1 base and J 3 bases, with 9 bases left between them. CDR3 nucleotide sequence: TGTGCCAGCAGTTTATTCGGGGGATACTATGGCTACACCTTC. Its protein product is CASSLFGGYYGYTF.

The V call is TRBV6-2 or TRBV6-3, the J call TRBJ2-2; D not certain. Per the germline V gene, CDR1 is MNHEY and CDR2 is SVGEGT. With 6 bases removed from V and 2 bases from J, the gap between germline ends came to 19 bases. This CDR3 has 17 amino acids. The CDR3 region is CASSDAANRANTGELFF. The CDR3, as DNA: TGTGCCAGCAGCGACGCCGCTAACCGGGCCAACACCGGGGAGCTGTTTTTT.

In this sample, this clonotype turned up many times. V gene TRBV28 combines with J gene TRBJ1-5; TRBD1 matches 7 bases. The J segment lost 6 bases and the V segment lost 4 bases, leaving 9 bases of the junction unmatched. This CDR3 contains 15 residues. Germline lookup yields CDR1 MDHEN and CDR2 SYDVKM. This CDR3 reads CASSSPQGRIQPQHF. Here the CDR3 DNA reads TGTGCCAGCAGTTCTCCACAGGGGCGGATTCAGCCCCAGCATTTT. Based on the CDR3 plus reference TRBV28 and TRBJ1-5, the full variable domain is DVKVTQSSRYLVKRTGEKVFLECVQDMDHENMFWYRQDPGLGLRLIYFSYDVKMKEKGDIPEGYSVSREKKERFSLILESASTNQTSMYLCASSSPQGRIQPQHFGDGTRLSIL.

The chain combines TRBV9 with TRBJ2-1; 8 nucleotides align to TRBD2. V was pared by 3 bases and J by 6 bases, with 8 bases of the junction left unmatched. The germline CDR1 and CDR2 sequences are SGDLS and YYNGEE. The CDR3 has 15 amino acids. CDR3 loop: CASSGTGTRVNEQFF. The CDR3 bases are TGTGCCAGCAGCGGAACCGGGACTAGGGTCAATGAGCAGTTCTTC.

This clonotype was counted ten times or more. CDR3 sequence: CASSQGLQETQYF. DNA of the CDR3: TGTGCCAGCTCACAGGGACTGCAAGAGACCCAGTACTTC. The chain is built from TRBV18 and TRBJ2-5, with TRBD2 as a possible D gene (6 bases). V dropped 4 bases and J dropped 2 bases, with 8 bases sitting between them. The CDR3 has 13 residues. CDR1 is KGHSH and CDR2 is LQKENI in the germline V gene.

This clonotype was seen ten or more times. CDR3 loop: CAIRAQGMNGELFF. In DNA form, the CDR3 reads TGTGCCATCAGGGCACAGGGAATGAACGGGGAGCTGTTTTTT. V gene TRBV10-3 combines with J gene TRBJ2-2, with D possibly being TRBD1 (6 bases). The V end lost 6 bases, the J end lost 7 bases, and 15 bases lay between the germline ends. This CDR3 comprises 14 residues. Germline lookup yields CDR1 ENHRY and CDR2 SYGVKD.

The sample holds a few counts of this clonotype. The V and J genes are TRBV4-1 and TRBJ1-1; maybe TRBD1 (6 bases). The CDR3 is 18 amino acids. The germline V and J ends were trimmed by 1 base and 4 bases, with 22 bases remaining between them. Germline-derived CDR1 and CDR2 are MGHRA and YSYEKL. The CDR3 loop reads CASSQVLLRGGMGTEAFF. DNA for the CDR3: TGCGCCAGCAGCCAAGTGCTTCTCAGGGGAGGGATGGGCACTGAAGCTTTCTTT.

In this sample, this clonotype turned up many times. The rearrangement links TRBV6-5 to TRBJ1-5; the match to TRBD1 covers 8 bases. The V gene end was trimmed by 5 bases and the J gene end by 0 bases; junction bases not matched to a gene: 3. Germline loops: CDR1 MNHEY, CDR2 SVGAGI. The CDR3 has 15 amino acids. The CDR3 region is CASSPDRGSNQPQHF. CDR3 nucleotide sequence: TGTGCCAGCAGTCCCGACAGGGGTAGCAATCAGCCCCAGCATTTT.

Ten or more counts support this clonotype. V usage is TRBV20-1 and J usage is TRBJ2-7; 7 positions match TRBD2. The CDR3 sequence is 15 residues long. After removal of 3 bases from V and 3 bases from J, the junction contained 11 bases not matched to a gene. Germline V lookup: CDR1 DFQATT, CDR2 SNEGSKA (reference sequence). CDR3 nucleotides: TGCAGTGCTAGTTTCCCCCGGGAGGCCCTCTACGAGCAGTACTTC. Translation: CSASFPREALYEQYF.

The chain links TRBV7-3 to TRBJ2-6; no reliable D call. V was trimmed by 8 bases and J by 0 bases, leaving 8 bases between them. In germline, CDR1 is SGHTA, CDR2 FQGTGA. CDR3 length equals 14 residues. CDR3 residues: CASGSNSGANVLTF. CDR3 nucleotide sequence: TGTGCCAGCGGTAGTAACTCTGGGGCCAACGTCCTGACTTTC.

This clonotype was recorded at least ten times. CDR3 sequence: CASSLTLSRVNEQFF. In DNA form, the CDR3 reads TGCGCCAGCAGCCTCACGCTAAGCAGGGTCAATGAGCAGTTCTTC. The V and J genes are TRBV5-1 and TRBJ2-1; D might be TRBD1 (5 bases). The V gene's germline CDR1 is SGHRS and CDR2 YFSETQ. The CDR3 loop spans 15 amino acids. V lost 4 bases, J lost 6 bases, and 17 bases lay in between.

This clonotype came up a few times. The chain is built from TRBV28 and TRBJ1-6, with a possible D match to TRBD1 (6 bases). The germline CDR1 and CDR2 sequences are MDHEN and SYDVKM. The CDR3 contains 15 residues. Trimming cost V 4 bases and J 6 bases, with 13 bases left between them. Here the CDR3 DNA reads TGTGCCAGCAGTTCCCCGGACAGATCTAATTCACCCCTCCACTTT. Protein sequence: CASSSPDRSNSPLHF.

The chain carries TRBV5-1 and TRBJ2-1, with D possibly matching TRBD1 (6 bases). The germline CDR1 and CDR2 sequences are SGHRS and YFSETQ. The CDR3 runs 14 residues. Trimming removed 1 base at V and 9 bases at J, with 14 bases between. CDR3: CASSLTGMYGEQFF. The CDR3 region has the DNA TGCGCCAGCAGCTTGACAGGGATGTACGGTGAGCAGTTCTTC. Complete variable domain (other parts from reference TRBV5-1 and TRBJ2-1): KAGVTQTPRYLIKTRGQQVTLSCSPISGHRSVSWYQQTPGQGLQFLFEYFSETQRNKGNFPGRFSGRQFSNSRSEMNVSTLELGDSALYLCASSLTGMYGEQFFGPGTRLTVL.

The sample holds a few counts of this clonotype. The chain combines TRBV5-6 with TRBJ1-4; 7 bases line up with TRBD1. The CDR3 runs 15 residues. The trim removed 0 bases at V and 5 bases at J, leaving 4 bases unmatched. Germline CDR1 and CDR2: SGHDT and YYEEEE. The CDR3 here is CASSLVGTDNEKLFF. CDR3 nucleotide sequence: TGTGCCAGCAGCTTGGTGGGGACAGACAATGAAAAACTGTTTTTT.

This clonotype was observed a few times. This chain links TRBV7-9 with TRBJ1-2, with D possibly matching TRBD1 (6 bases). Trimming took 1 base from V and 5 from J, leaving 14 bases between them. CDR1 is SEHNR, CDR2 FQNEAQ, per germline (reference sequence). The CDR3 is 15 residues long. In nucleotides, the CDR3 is TGTGCCAGCAGCTTAGGCTCCTTACAGGGTTATGGCTACACCTTC. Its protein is CASSLGSLQGYGYTF.

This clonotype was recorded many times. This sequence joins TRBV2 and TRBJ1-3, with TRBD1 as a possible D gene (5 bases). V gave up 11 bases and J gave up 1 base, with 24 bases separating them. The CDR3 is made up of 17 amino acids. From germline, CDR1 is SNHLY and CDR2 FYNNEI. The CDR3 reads CAAFRLPEGISGNTIYF. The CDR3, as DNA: TGTGCCGCCTTCCGACTACCCGAGGGGATTTCTGGAAACACCATATATTTT.

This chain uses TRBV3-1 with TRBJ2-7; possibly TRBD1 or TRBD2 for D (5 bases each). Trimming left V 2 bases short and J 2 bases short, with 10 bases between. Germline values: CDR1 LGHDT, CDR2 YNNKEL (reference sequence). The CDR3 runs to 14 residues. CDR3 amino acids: CASSQTPGPYEQYF. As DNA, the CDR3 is TGTGCCAGCAGCCAAACTCCGGGGCCCTACGAGCAGTACTTC.

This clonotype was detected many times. The CDR3 reads CASSLALTDSNQPQHF. CDR3 sequence (DNA): TGTGCCAGCAGCTTAGCCCTGACAGATAGCAATCAGCCCCAGCATTTT. The chain employs TRBV7-8 and TRBJ1-5; D may be TRBD1 (5 bases). V lost 0 bases, J lost 0 bases, and 9 bases lay in between. CDR1 and CDR2 (germline): SGHVS, FQNEAQ. The CDR3 extends over 16 amino acids.

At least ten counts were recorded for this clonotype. The CDR3 sequence: CASSESLSTDTQYF. CDR3 sequence (DNA): TGCGCCAGCAGTGAGTCGCTGAGCACAGATACGCAGTATTTT. The chain employs TRBV10-2 and TRBJ2-3, with D unresolved. The V gene's germline CDR1 is WSHSY and CDR2 SAAADI. CDR3 size: 14 residues. The V end lost 0 bases, the J end lost 0 bases, and 4 bases lay between the germline ends.

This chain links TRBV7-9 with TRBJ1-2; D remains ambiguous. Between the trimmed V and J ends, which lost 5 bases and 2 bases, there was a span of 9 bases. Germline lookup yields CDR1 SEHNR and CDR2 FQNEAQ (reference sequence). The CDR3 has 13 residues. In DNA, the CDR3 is TGTGCCAGCAGCATTACAGAGAACTATGGCTACACCTTC. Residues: CASSITENYGYTF.

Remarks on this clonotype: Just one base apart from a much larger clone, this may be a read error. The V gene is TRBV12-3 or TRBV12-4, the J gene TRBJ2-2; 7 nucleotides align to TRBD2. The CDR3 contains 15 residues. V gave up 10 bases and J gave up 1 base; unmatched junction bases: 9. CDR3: CANRPSGMNTGELFF. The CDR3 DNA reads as TGTGCCAACAGGCCCAGCGGGATGAACACCGGGGAGCTGTTTTTT.

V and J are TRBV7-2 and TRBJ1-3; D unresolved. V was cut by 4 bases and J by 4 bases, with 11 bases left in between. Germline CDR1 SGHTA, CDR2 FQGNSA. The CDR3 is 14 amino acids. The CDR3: CASSSDSGGNTIYF. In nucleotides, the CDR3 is TGTGCCAGCAGCTCGGACTCCGGGGGAAACACCATATATTTT.